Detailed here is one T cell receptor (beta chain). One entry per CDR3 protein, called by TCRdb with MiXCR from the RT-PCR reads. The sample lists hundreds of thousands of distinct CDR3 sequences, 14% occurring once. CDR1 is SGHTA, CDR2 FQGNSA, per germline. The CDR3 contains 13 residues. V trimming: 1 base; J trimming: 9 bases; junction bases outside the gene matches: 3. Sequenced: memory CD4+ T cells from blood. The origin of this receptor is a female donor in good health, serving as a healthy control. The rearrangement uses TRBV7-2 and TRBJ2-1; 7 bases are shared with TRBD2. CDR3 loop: CASSLEGGSEQFF. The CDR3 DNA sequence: TGTGCCAGCAGCTTAGAGGGCGGGAGTGAGCAGTTCTTC.